Following are 16 T cell receptor beta chains from one sample sequenced in a study of cytomegalovirus exposure and HLA in healthy donors. The PCR used 60 Vbeta and 13 Jbeta primers. Sequencing was performed with immunoSEQ multiplex PCR; in TCRdb, only in-frame clones are kept and a portion is missing. The sample has some 150,000 clones, roughly four fifths seen once. Material: PBMCs. These TCRs come from a woman aged 35 to 49 in good health and CMV-seronegative.

V and J are TRBV7-3 and TRBJ2-3; D uncertain. This CDR3 region has 14 residues. Germline V gives CDR1 SGHTA, CDR2 FQGTGA. Trimming removed 0 bases from V and 4 bases from J, with 8 bases in between. The CDR3: CASSLTGGADTQYF. CDR3 in DNA: TGTGCCAGCAGCTTAACAGGCGGAGCAGATACGCAGTATTTT.

The rearrangement links TRBV18 to TRBJ1-1, with D possibly TRBD1 on 5 matching bases. V gave up 4 bases and J gave up 5 bases, with 20 bases separating them. Germline CDR1 reads KGHSH; CDR2 reads LQKENI. CDR3 length equals 16 residues. The CDR3 loop reads CASSLGPGLGRTEAFF. CDR3 bases: TGTGCCAGCTCACTGGGCCCAGGGCTGGGGAGGACTGAAGCTTTCTTT.

The chain couples TRBV10-1 to TRBJ2-5, with 7 bases that match TRBD2. The CDR3 covers 13 residues. CDR1 is WNHNN, CDR2 SYGVQD, per germline (reference sequence). Trimming at V came to 5 bases and at J to 7 bases, leaving 7 bases not matched to a gene. The DNA of the CDR3 is TGCGCCAGCAGTCAGACTCCGGGAGGGACCCAGTACTTC. Residues: CASSQTPGGTQYF.

The V and J genes are TRBV18 and TRBJ2-5; TRBD1 is a possible D gene (5 bases). The J call may be mistaken, given a closer DNA end match to TRBJ2-7. Germline-derived CDR1 and CDR2 are KGHSH and LQKENI. This CDR3 spans 15 amino acids. CDR3 region: CASSPSKGPTYEQYF. CDR3 coding DNA: TGTGCCAGCTCACCATCGAAGGGGCCGACCTACGAGCAGTACTTC.

This chain joins TRBV5-4 and TRBJ1-2; D is ambiguous. Germline lookup yields CDR1 SGHNT and CDR2 YYREEE (reference sequence). V was trimmed by 3 bases and J by 2 bases, leaving 11 bases between them. This CDR3 region has 14 residues. In DNA, the CDR3 is TGTGCCAGCAGCTCCGGACTGGCCAACTATGGCTACACCTTC. Its protein is CASSSGLANYGYTF.

This chain links TRBV7-3 with TRBJ2-2, with 10 bases lining up with TRBD2. CDR3 size: 16 residues. With 5 bases clipped from V and 7 bases from J, the junction kept 10 bases outside the gene matches. Germline V CDR1 and CDR2: SGHTA, FQGTGA. The CDR3 DNA reads TGTGCCAGCAGCCCGCAAGCGGGAGGGTGGGTCGGGGAGCTGTTTTTT. Its protein is CASSPQAGGWVGELFF.

The chain couples TRBV5-4 to TRBJ1-3; no firm D call. The CDR3 covers 14 residues. Germline V lookup: CDR1 SGHNT, CDR2 YYREEE (reference sequence). V lost 4 bases and J lost 0, with 8 bases in between. CDR3 sequence (DNA): TGTGCCAGCAGCCACAGAGACTCTGGAAACACCATATATTTT. Its protein is CASSHRDSGNTIYF. Supplemented by reference TRBV5-4 and TRBJ1-3, the full variable domain reads ETGVTQSPTHLIKTRGQQVTLRCSSQSGHNTVSWYQQALGQGPQFIFQYYREEENGRGNFPPRFSGLQFPNYSSELNVNALELDDSALYLCASSHRDSGNTIYFGEGSWLTVV.

V gene TRBV14 combines with J gene TRBJ2-7; TRBD1 might be the D (5 bases). The CDR3 has 14 residues. Germline CDR1 is SGHDN and CDR2 is FVKESK. The germline V and J ends were trimmed by 0 bases and 3 bases, with 9 bases remaining between them. In nucleotides, the CDR3 is TGTGCCAGCAGCCAAGATCTCACAGGCTACGAGCAGTACTTC. Its translation is CASSQDLTGYEQYF.

This clone was seen just once. The rearrangement joins TRBV29-1 to TRBJ1-1; TRBD1 matches at 9 bases. Unmatched junction bases numbered 14, after V lost 6 bases and J lost 3 bases. This CDR3 is 16 amino acids long. CDR1 is SQVTM, CDR2 ANQGSEA, per germline. The CDR3 DNA reads as TGCAGCGTGCCGGGACAGGGAACTCGGTGGGACACTGAAGCTTTCTTT. Its translation is CSVPGQGTRWDTEAFF.

This sequence joins TRBV28 and TRBJ2-5; the D gene is possibly TRBD1 (5 bases). The end of the DNA is better explained by TRBJ2-7, so the J call may be wrong. CDR3 length: 15 residues. CDR1 and CDR2 from the germline V gene are MDHEN and SYDVKM. The CDR3 region is CASSLALTASYEQYF. The CDR3 DNA reads TGTGCCAGCAGTTTAGCGTTGACAGCTTCCTACGAGCAGTACTTC.

The chain carries TRBV28 and TRBJ1-2; 10 nucleotides line up with TRBD1. V shed 6 bases and J 4 bases; nucleotides not matched to a gene: 5. Germline assignment: CDR1 MDHEN and CDR2 SYDVKM. CDR3 length: 14 amino acids. In nucleotides, the CDR3 is TGTGCCAGCAGCCGGACAGGGGGGATCTATGGCTACACCTTC. It specifies CASSRTGGIYGYTF.

The V gene is TRBV19, the J gene TRBJ1-1; 7 bases line up with TRBD1. This CDR3 contains 16 residues. With V trimmed by 1 base and J by 5 bases, 10 bases remained unmatched. Germline CDR1 is LNHDA and CDR2 is SQIVND (reference sequence). The CDR3 sequence is CASSIVRQGRRTEAFF. The CDR3 DNA follows: TGTGCCAGTAGTATAGTCCGACAGGGTAGACGAACTGAAGCTTTCTTT.

This chain connects TRBV5-1 to TRBJ2-2; D unresolved. The germline CDR1 and CDR2 sequences are SGHRS and YFSETQ. The CDR3 consists of 15 residues. V shed 3 bases and J shed 3 bases, with 12 bases lying between them. The CDR3 nucleotides read TGCGCCAGCAGCTCGACTCTGGCGGACACCGGGGAGCTGTTTTTT. Translating it yields CASSSTLADTGELFF.

This chain links TRBV7-9 with TRBJ1-1; possibly TRBD1 for D (6 bases). Trimming stripped 7 bases from V and 5 bases from J, with 14 bases between. CDR1 SEHNR and CDR2 FQNEAQ come from the germline V gene (reference sequence). This CDR3 region has 13 residues. The CDR3 sequence: CASISGHQTEAFF. As DNA, the CDR3 is TGTGCCAGCATTTCGGGACACCAGACTGAAGCTTTCTTT.

V is TRBV27 and J is TRBJ2-3, with TRBD1 matching 9 bases. Germline V gives CDR1 MNHEY, CDR2 SMNVEV (reference sequence). The CDR3 length is 14 residues. With V trimmed by 5 bases and J by 5 bases, 5 bases remained unmatched. The CDR3 spells CASSHRDREDTQYF. CDR3 DNA sequence: TGTGCCAGCAGTCACCGGGACAGGGAAGATACGCAGTATTTT.

The J gene is TRBJ2-3, the V gene TRBV19; 14 bases agree with TRBD2. Germline V gene sequence: CDR1 LNHDA, CDR2 SQIVND (reference sequence). The junction had 9 bases not matched to a gene; V was cut back by 4 bases and J by 6 bases. CDR3 length: 17 amino acids. CDR3 protein: CASSTSSGLAGGDTQYF. DNA of the CDR3: TGTGCCAGTAGTACATCCTCCGGACTAGCGGGAGGCGATACGCAGTATTTT.